The present T cell receptor beta chain was sequenced within a study of T cells in Graves' hyperthyroidism and ophthalmopathy. A remark on this clonotype: The antigen remains undetermined.

There were TCR beta CDR3 regions amplified from RNA transcripts. The HTBI primer set served for first-round RT-PCR of the TCR CDR3. MiXCR was run by TCRdb on the multiplex PCR reads, yielding one entry per CDR3 protein. Of about 600,000 distinct CDR3 sequences listed, roughly 14% are singletons. PBMCs came from roughly 10 ml fresh peripheral blood. Study results and limitations: Most clonotypes expanded in the thyroid (above 0.001) were also present in blood.

This TCR was sampled from a woman between 50 and 59 years old with Graves' ophthalmopathy. Sequenced sample: blood.

The CDR3 DNA sequence: TGTGCCAGCAGCTTCTCTGCCGACAATGAGCAGTTCTTC. Translation: CASSFSADNEQFF. The V call is TRBV11-2, the J call TRBJ2-1; D uncertain. This CDR3 spans 13 amino acids. CDR1 and CDR2 (germline): SGHAT, FQNNGV. V was trimmed by 3 bases and J by 5 bases, leaving 8 bases between them.